Sequencing of this TCR beta chain was carried out in a study of cytomegalovirus exposure and HLA in healthy donors. PCR primers comprised 60 Vbeta and 13 Jbeta primers. Some clones are missing from TCRdb's copy, which holds only in-frame ones; the method was immunoSEQ multiplex PCR. The sample has 150,000 to 200,000 clones, over 65% seen once. The CDR3 length is 13 residues. The V end was cut by 8 bases, the J end by 4 bases, with 14 bases between. Germline CDR1 reads ENHRY; CDR2 reads SYGVKD. Though nominally healthy at sampling, donors likely had unrecorded immune exposures. Sequenced: PBMCs. The chain links TRBV10-3 to TRBJ2-5, with D possibly TRBD2 on 6 matching bases. The receptor was isolated from a woman in her 30s in good health and CMV-seropositive. CDR3 sequence reads: CAIGDVGGETQYF. CDR3 bases: TGTGCCATCGGGGATGTGGGAGGAGAGACCCAGTACTTC.